The T cell receptor beta chain described here comes from a study of PD-1 blockade in classical Hodgkin lymphoma. Study-wide context: The patients were dosed with nivolumab 3 mg/kg, infused intravenously every 2 weeks.

The CDR3 totals 15 residues. Trimming at V came to 3 bases and at J to 3 bases, leaving 7 bases not matched to a gene. The germline gives CDR1 SGDLS, CDR2 YYNGEE. The method was immunoSEQ multiplex PCR; TCRdb's version includes in-frame clones alone and lacks a portion of them. The table shows some 65,000 clones, with about 70% occurring only once. After autologous stem cell transplantation all patients relapsed, and prior brentuximab vedotin exposure differed between cohorts. Regarding the study as a whole: Whereas CD4+ TCR diversity had risen significantly by C4D1, CD8+ TCR diversity had not. According to reports, newly diagnosed patients had lower baseline TCR diversity than healthy donors, and relapsed/refractory patients had lower baseline TCR diversity still. Newly diagnosed patients had diversity similar to the baseline diversity of complete responders.

Turning to this clone: Its antigen is unidentified.

The sample was peripheral blood mononuclear cells (PBMCs), taken before the second cycle of nivolumab. This receptor was obtained from a human donor with classical Hodgkin lymphoma. This chain joins TRBV9 and TRBJ2-7; 9 bases align to TRBD1. The CDR3 reads CASSAWTGEGYEQYF. CDR3 bases: TGTGCCAGCAGCGCCTGGACAGGGGAAGGCTACGAGCAGTACTTC.